The clone carrying this T cell receptor (beta chain) turned up a few times. The antigen is undetermined. The data belong to a study of T-cell memory formation after mild COVID-19. Findings and caveats of the study: The appearance of some responding clones in pre-infection memory suggested that cross-reactive memory joined. Among contracting clones, CD4+ were mainly CM/EM and CD8+ enriched in EMRA. Second-wave clones with a day 37 peak had unconfirmed SARS-CoV-2 specificity.

TCRdb re-called the 5' RACE reads through MiXCR, storing one row per CDR3 protein. Of 550,000 to 700,000 distinct CDR3 sequences listed, roughly 17% are singletons. V lost 2 bases to trimming and J lost 0 bases, with 19 bases between them. The CDR3 spans 18 residues. Looked up from germline, CDR1 is SGDLS and CDR2 is YYNGEE. This TCR derives from an adult woman who had mild COVID-19 (a few samples of this study predate the infection). Cell type and time point are not known. Sample: PBMCs or a T cell subset sorted from them (not recorded which). This chain connects TRBV9 to TRBJ2-3; the D is unclear. CDR3 sequence (DNA): TGTGCCAGCAGCGTCCCACGTCTAGATTGGGCTAGCACAGATACGCAGTATTTT. This sequence encodes CASSVPRLDWASTDTQYF.